The 20 T cell receptor beta chains in this list originate from one sample, sequenced in a study of T-cell memory formation after mild COVID-19. Each CDR3 protein is one row after TCRdb ran MiXCR on the 5' RACE reads. The sample yields some 130,000 distinct CDR3 sequences, about 25% seen once. The sequenced material came from PBMCs or a T cell subset sorted from them (not recorded which). The receptors were sampled from an adult woman who had mild COVID-19 (a few samples of this study predate the infection). Cell type and time point are not known.

The chain combines TRBV13 with TRBJ1-1, with D possibly being TRBD1 (5 bases). V lost 0 bases and J lost 6, with 11 bases in between. CDR3 length: 14 amino acids. The germline V gene encodes CDR1 PRHDT and CDR2 FYEKMQ (reference sequence). In nucleotides, the CDR3 is TGTGCCAGCAGCTTAGGCCTCGGGGCATCTGAAGCTTTCTTT. It yields the protein CASSLGLGASEAFF.

This rearrangement joins TRBV12-3 or TRBV12-4 to TRBJ2-7; TRBD2 matches at 13 bases. V lost 5 bases and J lost 9; bases outside the gene matches: 13. CDR3 length: 16 residues. CDR3 residues: CASSAQLAGGSPGQYF. Written as DNA, the CDR3 is TGTGCCAGCAGTGCCCAACTAGCGGGGGGGTCCCCGGGGCAGTACTTC.

The chain couples TRBV5-1 to TRBJ1-1, with TRBD1 as a possible D gene (6 bases). The germline V gene encodes CDR1 SGHRS and CDR2 YFSETQ. V lost 2 bases, J lost 4 bases, and 12 bases lay in between. CDR3 length: 14 amino acids. CDR3: CASSFSTGGTEAFF. The CDR3 region has the DNA TGCGCCAGCAGCTTCTCGACAGGAGGCACTGAAGCTTTCTTT. Complete variable domain (other parts from reference TRBV5-1 and TRBJ1-1): KAGVTQTPRYLIKTRGQQVTLSCSPISGHRSVSWYQQTPGQGLQFLFEYFSETQRNKGNFPGRFSGRQFSNSRSEMNVSTLELGDSALYLCASSFSTGGTEAFFGQGTRLTVV.

The gene calls are TRBV29-1 and TRBJ2-5; tentative D call: TRBD2 (6 bases). V was pared by 6 bases and J by 5 bases, with 16 bases between. Germline V gives CDR1 SQVTM, CDR2 ANQGSEA. The CDR3 has 13 amino acids. This CDR3 is CSVGLAGLETQYF. The CDR3 DNA reads as TGCAGCGTAGGACTTGCGGGGCTGGAGACCCAGTACTTC.

This clonotype turned up a few times. The chain uses TRBV6-2 or TRBV6-3 and TRBJ2-4; 7 nucleotides agree with TRBD1. Germline CDR1 and CDR2: MNHEY and SVGEGT. The CDR3 runs 15 residues. Trimming at V came to 8 bases and at J to 2 bases, leaving 9 bases not matched to a gene. The CDR3 loop is CASVLDRLPKNIQYF. Here the CDR3 DNA reads TGTGCCAGCGTCCTGGACAGGCTGCCCAAAAACATTCAGTACTTC.

The chain is built from TRBV27 and TRBJ2-1; 11 positions agree with TRBD1. Per the germline V gene, CDR1 is MNHEY and CDR2 is SMNVEV (reference sequence). The J segment lost 6 bases and the V segment lost 4 bases, leaving 8 bases of the junction unmatched. The CDR3 has 16 residues. This chain's CDR3 is CASSSGTGGATNEQFF. CDR3 DNA sequence: TGTGCCAGCAGTTCCGGGACAGGGGGTGCAACCAATGAGCAGTTCTTC.

The chain combines TRBV7-2 with TRBJ2-3, with D perhaps matching TRBD2 (5 bases). The CDR3 length is 14 residues. Looked up from germline, CDR1 is SGHTA and CDR2 is FQGNSA. V was shortened by 1 base and J by 5 bases, with 10 bases between the two germline ends. The CDR3 DNA reads as TGTGCCAGCAGCTTAGTGCGGGCCGGAGATACGCAGTATTTT. Protein sequence: CASSLVRAGDTQYF.

In its sample, this clonotype was seen a few times. The chain is built from TRBV5-1 and TRBJ2-5; 9 nucleotides line up with TRBD1. V shed 3 bases and J 5 bases; nucleotides not matched to a gene: 8. The CDR3 is made up of 15 amino acids. CDR1 and CDR2 from the germline V gene are SGHRS and YFSETQ. The CDR3 DNA reads as TGCGCCAGCAGCTACGGGGACAGGGCGTTTGAGACCCAGTACTTC. Its protein product is CASSYGDRAFETQYF.

This clonotype was counted once. CDR3 sequence (DNA): TGCAGCGTTGTGGAGCAACCCTACGAGCAGTACTTC. Translating it yields CSVVEQPYEQYF. The rearrangement links TRBV29-1 to TRBJ2-7, with D hard to call. Germline CDR1 reads SQVTM; CDR2 reads ANQGSEA. V was trimmed by 4 bases and J by 2 bases, leaving 9 bases between them. This CDR3 region has 12 residues.

The rearrangement uses TRBV9 and TRBJ1-5; no definite D call. Germline V gene lookup returns CDR1 SGDLS and CDR2 YYNGEE. The CDR3 runs 16 residues. Trimming took off 3 bases at V and 0 bases at J, with 13 bases between the two ends. This chain's CDR3 is CASSEGWGNSNQPQHF. The DNA for the CDR3 is TGTGCCAGCAGCGAAGGGTGGGGAAATAGCAATCAGCCCCAGCATTTT.

The genes are TRBV4-2 and TRBJ1-6, with 8 positions matching TRBD1. CDR1 is LGHNA, CDR2 YNFKEQ, per germline. This CDR3 has 14 residues. The junction had 4 bases not matched to a gene; V was cut back by 8 bases and J by 4 bases. The CDR3, as DNA: TGTGCCAGCGGGGACAGGACATATAATTCACCCCTCCACTTT. This codes for CASGDRTYNSPLHF.

The chain carries TRBV12-3 or TRBV12-4 and TRBJ1-2; no definite D call. The CDR3 is made up of 11 amino acids. V gave up 6 bases and J gave up 6 bases, with 8 bases separating them. In nucleotides, the CDR3 is TGTGCCAGCAGGTCTGGAGATGGCTACACCTTC. This codes for CASRSGDGYTF.

This chain uses TRBV7-9 with TRBJ1-2, with TRBD1 matching over 7 bases. Germline assignment: CDR1 SEHNR and CDR2 FQNEAQ (reference sequence). The junction had 9 bases not matched to a gene; V was cut back by 7 bases and J by 1 base. The CDR3 is made up of 15 amino acids. The CDR3 loop is CASNALRDSNYGYTF. CDR3 nucleotides: TGTGCCAGCAACGCACTCCGGGACAGTAACTATGGCTACACCTTC.

This clonotype was recorded a few times. The chain combines TRBV7-3 with TRBJ2-1, with D possibly being TRBD1 (5 bases). With 3 bases removed from V and 7 bases from J, the gap between germline ends came to 13 bases. Germline CDR1 is SGHTA and CDR2 is FQGTGA. This CDR3 region has 14 residues. Here the CDR3 DNA reads TGTGCCAGCAGCTTTGGCGGTTCAGGGAATGAGCAGTTCTTC. Translation: CASSFGGSGNEQFF.

J is TRBJ2-7 and V is TRBV11-1; 9 positions match TRBD2. Germline CDR1 and CDR2: SGHAT and FQDESV (reference sequence). V lost 2 bases to trimming and J lost 6 bases; unmatched junction nucleotides: 5. CDR3 length equals 14 residues. CDR3 protein: CASSLSAGGGEQYF. CDR3 sequence (DNA): TGTGCCAGCAGCTTATCCGCGGGAGGGGGCGAGCAGTACTTC.

This sequence joins TRBV20-1 and TRBJ1-1, with D tentatively TRBD1 (5 bases). The CDR3 is 12 residues long. CDR1 DFQATT and CDR2 SNEGSKA come from the germline V gene (reference sequence). V was cut by 6 bases and J by 3 bases, with 11 bases left in between. CDR3 loop: CSAMEGDTEAFF. Written as DNA, the CDR3 is TGCAGTGCGATGGAAGGGGACACTGAAGCTTTCTTT.

The chain carries TRBV13 and TRBJ1-1, with D unclear. This CDR3 is 14 amino acids long. Germline values: CDR1 PRHDT, CDR2 FYEKMQ (reference sequence). The V end was cut by 5 bases, the J end by 3 bases, with 13 bases between. CDR3: CASSDRTGDTEAFF. DNA of the CDR3: TGTGCCAGCAGCGACCGAACCGGGGACACTGAAGCTTTCTTT.

The gene calls are TRBV9 and TRBJ1-1; D is unclear. V was pared by 1 base and J by 1 base, with 20 bases between. Germline CDR1 is SGDLS and CDR2 is YYNGEE. The CDR3 consists of 18 residues. Written as DNA, the CDR3 is TGTGCCAGCAGCGTATCCCGGGTCCCAGGAAAAACGAACACTGAAGCTTTCTTT. Protein product: CASSVSRVPGKTNTEAFF.

The chain combines TRBV9 with TRBJ2-2, with a weak D call TRBD2 (5 bases). This CDR3 contains 15 residues. The V and J ends lost 0 bases and 5 bases respectively, with 11 bases between them. CDR1 and CDR2 (germline): SGDLS, YYNGEE. CDR3 DNA: TGTGCCAGCAGCGTAGCGGGGATGGGGACCGGGGAGCTGTTTTTT. It is translated as CASSVAGMGTGELFF. The whole variable domain, remainder taken from reference TRBV9 and TRBJ2-2, is DSGVTQTPKHLITATGQRVTLRCSPRSGDLSVYWYQQSLDQGLQFLIQYYNGEERAKGNILERFSAQQFPDLHSELNLSSLELGDSALYFCASSVAGMGTGELFFGEGSRLTVL.

The chain has TRBV7-6 and TRBJ2-7; 7 nucleotides align to TRBD1. The CDR3 runs 14 residues. Losses at the gene ends were 5 bases for V and 9 bases for J; bases not matched to a gene: 13. Germline-derived CDR1 and CDR2 are SGHVS and FNYEAQ. The CDR3 loop reads CASSPGTAFPSQYF. The DNA for the CDR3 is TGTGCCAGCAGCCCCGGGACAGCCTTCCCCTCGCAGTACTTC. The full variable domain, completed using reference TRBV7-6 and TRBJ2-7, is GAGVSQSPRYKVTKRGQDVALRCDPISGHVSLYWYRQALGQGPEFLTYFNYEAQQDKSGLPNDRFSAERPEGSISTLTIQRTEQRDSAMYRCASSPGTAFPSQYFGPGTRLTVT.